Below, 30 T cell receptor beta chains from the same sample are listed, as sequenced in a study of identical twins (dated by TCRdb to about 2016). The receptor library was made with 5' RACE. The sequencer listed for this sample is Illumina HiSeq 2000. TCRdb trimmed public reads at Q25 via fastp, called clones via MiXCR and kept in-frame beta chains. Merged by CDR3 protein, the rows form single entries marked with the most common genes and DNA. The sample contains 250,000 to 300,000 distinct CDR3 sequences, over 8.5% of them found a single time. Jointly, the top ten make up 6% to 8.5% of the sample. The same sample was also used in a study of yellow fever vaccine responses in identical twins.

The sequenced sample consisted of CD8+ T cells sorted from blood. The receptors come from a woman aged 18-29 years in good health.

The sample holds many counts of this clonotype. This chain connects TRBV20-1 to TRBJ1-3; D remains unclear. Germline lookup yields CDR1 DFQATT and CDR2 SNEGSKA (reference sequence). The CDR3 has 14 amino acids. V lost 4 bases, J lost 0 bases, and 10 bases lay in between. In nucleotides, the CDR3 is TGCAGTGCTACCTCCGTGGGCTCTGGAAACACCATATATTTT. Its translation is CSATSVGSGNTIYF.

This clonotype has a handful of counts. The rearrangement uses TRBV7-9 and TRBJ2-3; tentative D call: TRBD2 (6 bases). Germline values: CDR1 SEHNR, CDR2 FQNEAQ (reference sequence). The ends were cut back, 7 bases at V and 3 bases at J, with 11 bases in the middle. The CDR3 is 13 residues long. CDR3 sequence: CASKTGGTDTQYF. DNA of the CDR3: TGTGCCAGCAAGACCGGAGGGACAGATACGCAGTATTTT.

Only a few counts were recorded for this clonotype. The CDR3 DNA follows: TGTGCCGGGGGACTAGCGGGGTCCCACGAGCAGTACTTC. Its protein is CAGGLAGSHEQYF. This chain connects TRBV2 to TRBJ2-7, with 13 positions matching TRBD2. The ends lost 11 bases at V and 5 bases at J; junction bases unmatched: 6. This CDR3 has 13 amino acids. CDR1 is SNHLY and CDR2 is FYNNEI in the germline V gene.

This clonotype was detected ten times or more. V gene TRBV7-9 combines with J gene TRBJ2-2, with a possible D match to TRBD2 (6 bases). Trimming stripped 3 bases from V and 3 bases from J, with 17 bases between. The length of the CDR3 is 17 residues. Germline values: CDR1 SEHNR, CDR2 FQNEAQ (reference sequence). The DNA for the CDR3 is TGTGCCAGCAGCTTTTCCCGGGGGTTCCCGGACACCGGGGAGCTGTTTTTT. Its translation: CASSFSRGFPDTGELFF.

Ten or more counts support this clonotype. The genes are TRBV4-3 and TRBJ2-4, with D possibly TRBD1 on 6 matching bases. CDR3 length equals 15 residues. Germline-derived CDR1 and CDR2 are LGHNA and YSLEER. Trimming left V 3 bases short and J 3 bases short, with 12 bases between. The CDR3 DNA follows: TGCGCCAGCAGCCATCTCCGGGGACACAAAAACATTCAGTACTTC. Protein sequence: CASSHLRGHKNIQYF.

This clonotype appeared many times. V usage is TRBV5-6 and J usage is TRBJ2-7; no clear D. V lost 2 bases and J lost 0, with 9 bases in between. The germline V gene has CDR1 SGHDT and CDR2 YYEEEE. This CDR3 has 14 residues. Here the CDR3 reads CASSFGRSSYEQYF. Here the CDR3 DNA reads TGTGCCAGCAGCTTTGGCCGTAGCTCCTACGAGCAGTACTTC.

This clonotype showed up many times. The rearrangement joins TRBV7-9 to TRBJ1-2, with D possibly being TRBD1 (5 bases). Trimming left V 3 bases short and J 5 bases short, with 19 bases between. The CDR3 is made up of 16 amino acids. Germline lookup yields CDR1 SEHNR and CDR2 FQNEAQ (reference sequence). CDR3 sequence: CASSFLQGAQPYGYTF. In DNA form, the CDR3 reads TGTGCCAGCAGCTTTTTGCAGGGCGCGCAGCCTTATGGCTACACCTTC.

This clonotype was recorded many times. The genes are TRBV20-1 and TRBJ1-6, with 9 bases aligning to TRBD1. CDR3 length equals 13 residues. The junction had 6 bases not matched to a gene; V was cut back by 1 base and J by 14 bases. Germline V gene data show CDR1 as DFQATT and CDR2 as SNEGSKA (reference sequence). The CDR3 DNA reads as TGCAGTGCTAGAGGGACAGGGGTTTCGGCCCTCCACTTT. Its translation: CSARGTGVSALHF.

J is TRBJ2-3 and V is TRBV20-1; D could derive from TRBD1 or TRBD2 (5 bases each). CDR3 size: 15 residues. Trimming shortened V by 1 base and J by 2 bases, and 13 bases separated the two germline ends. From germline, CDR1 is DFQATT and CDR2 SNEGSKA (reference sequence). CDR3 DNA sequence: TGCAGTGCTAGAGTCTCGGGACGCAACACAGATACGCAGTATTTT. Encoded protein: CSARVSGRNTDTQYF.

The V call is TRBV10-2, the J call TRBJ2-3, with 7 nucleotides matching TRBD2. With 4 bases clipped from V and 2 bases from J, the junction kept 12 bases outside the gene matches. Germline-derived CDR1 and CDR2 are WSHSY and SAAADI. The length of the CDR3 is 17 residues. For the CDR3, the DNA is TGCGCCAGCAGTGTCGGAATAGCGGGCCCAAACACAGATACGCAGTATTTT. Protein sequence: CASSVGIAGPNTDTQYF.

This clonotype was seen only a few times. The chain combines TRBV5-1 with TRBJ1-1; 10 bases align to TRBD1. Germline V gives CDR1 SGHRS, CDR2 YFSETQ. The V and J ends lost 4 bases and 1 base, in that order; junction bases with no gene match: 7. The CDR3 contains 16 residues. CDR3 region: CASSTTGGARNTEAFF. In DNA, the CDR3 is TGCGCCAGCAGCACGACAGGGGGCGCGAGGAACACTGAAGCTTTCTTT.

J is TRBJ2-7 and V is TRBV7-2; 9 bases agree with TRBD2. Trimming cost V 3 bases and J 7 bases; bases outside gene matches: 16. Germline V CDR1 and CDR2: SGHTA, FQGNSA. The CDR3 covers 17 residues. The CDR3 sequence: CASSFEASGAPLSEQYF. The CDR3 DNA reads as TGTGCCAGCAGCTTCGAGGCTAGCGGGGCCCCTCTGAGTGAGCAGTACTTC.

This clonotype was recorded a few times. The genes are TRBV3-1 and TRBJ2-6; D ambiguous. The CDR3 sequence is 17 residues long. V was clipped by 1 base and J by 0 bases, with 10 bases between them. Germline CDR1 reads LGHDT; CDR2 reads YNNKEL (reference sequence). CDR3 amino acids: CASSQGLFGSGANVLTF. The DNA for the CDR3 is TGTGCCAGCAGCCAAGGACTGTTTGGCTCTGGGGCCAACGTCCTGACTTTC.

The CDR3, as DNA: TGTGCCATCAGTGAGGATCAAGAGACCCAGTACTTC. Translating it yields CAISEDQETQYF. The V call is TRBV10-3, the J call TRBJ2-5; D not certain. This CDR3 contains 12 residues. Germline lookup yields CDR1 ENHRY and CDR2 SYGVKD. With 2 bases removed from V and 2 bases from J, the gap between germline ends came to 3 bases.

This clonotype showed up many times. J is TRBJ1-5 and V is TRBV27; D gene ambiguous. Germline V CDR1 and CDR2: MNHEY, SMNVEV (reference sequence). The CDR3 is 14 residues long. V was trimmed by 4 bases and J by 3 bases, leaving 10 bases between them. CDR3 sequence (DNA): TGTGCCAGCAGTTCGTACACCGACAATCAGCCCCAGCATTTT. Translation: CASSSYTDNQPQHF.

The table lists this clonotype with many counts. V usage is TRBV27 and J usage is TRBJ2-7; D perhaps matches TRBD1 (6 bases). The ends were cut back, 6 bases at V and 3 bases at J, with 18 bases in the middle. CDR3 length: 15 residues. Germline-derived CDR1 and CDR2 are MNHEY and SMNVEV (reference sequence). CDR3 loop: CASRLSQGTDYEQYF. As DNA, the CDR3 is TGTGCCAGCAGACTCTCACAGGGTACGGACTACGAGCAGTACTTC.

The rearrangement links TRBV5-1 to TRBJ2-2, with D maybe TRBD1 (5 bases). V was shortened by 7 bases and J by 0 bases, with 19 bases between the two germline ends. The CDR3 spans 17 residues. Germline CDR1 is SGHRS and CDR2 is YFSETQ. The CDR3 bases are TGCGCCAGCGACCTTTTAGGGGAACCCCCGAACACCGGGGAGCTGTTTTTT. Translating gives CASDLLGEPPNTGELFF.

This clonotype appeared many times. This chain links TRBV12-3 or TRBV12-4 with TRBJ2-1; TRBD2 aligns across 12 bases. This CDR3 is built from 12 residues. The V segment lost 4 bases and the J segment 15 bases; nucleotides outside the gene matches: 4. The CDR3: CASSSGLAGRFF. For the CDR3, the DNA is TGTGCCAGCAGTTCCGGACTAGCGGGGAGGTTCTTC.

The rearrangement joins TRBV12-3 or TRBV12-4 to TRBJ1-5; unclear D gene. CDR3 length: 14 residues. V lost 1 base, J lost 6 bases, and 10 bases lay in between. The DNA of the CDR3 is TGTGCCAGCAGTTTAGTTAATGTGGGTCAGCCCCAGCATTTT. Amino acid sequence: CASSLVNVGQPQHF.

The CDR3 spells CASSSSFDEQFF. As DNA, the CDR3 is TGTGCCAGCAGCTCCAGTTTCGATGAGCAGTTCTTC. The chain carries TRBV11-2 and TRBJ2-1; no clear D. Germline-derived CDR1 and CDR2 are SGHAT and FQNNGV. CDR3 length: 12 amino acids. Trimming removed 4 bases from V and 8 bases from J, with 9 bases in between.

This clonotype was found many times. The chain couples TRBV20-1 to TRBJ2-1; 9 bases are a match to TRBD2. CDR3 length: 13 amino acids. CDR1 is DFQATT, CDR2 SNEGSKA, per germline (reference sequence). With 4 bases clipped from V and 3 bases from J, the junction kept 1 base outside the gene matches. This chain's CDR3 is CSATTSGYNEQFF. The CDR3 region has the DNA TGCAGTGCTACGACTAGCGGCTACAATGAGCAGTTCTTC.

This clonotype occurred many times. The chain employs TRBV4-2 and TRBJ1-1, with a tentative D call TRBD1 (5 bases). In germline, CDR1 is LGHNA, CDR2 YNFKEQ. This CDR3 region has 14 residues. Trimming took off 1 base at V and 4 bases at J, with 10 bases between the two ends. CDR3: CASSQVGGGTEAFF. For the CDR3, the DNA is TGTGCCAGCAGCCAAGTCGGGGGAGGCACTGAAGCTTTCTTT.

This clonotype was observed a few times. The rearrangement uses TRBV7-9 and TRBJ2-1; 7 nucleotides agree with TRBD2. Germline CDR1 reads SEHNR; CDR2 reads FQNEAQ (reference sequence). V lost 5 bases to trimming and J lost 6 bases; unmatched junction nucleotides: 10. The CDR3 extends over 15 amino acids. The CDR3 sequence: CASSPRLATPNEQFF. CDR3 coding DNA: TGTGCCAGCAGCCCTAGACTAGCCACCCCCAATGAGCAGTTCTTC.

The table lists this clonotype with many counts. This sequence joins TRBV12-3 or TRBV12-4 and TRBJ2-1; 14 positions match TRBD2. The CDR3 consists of 15 residues. With 5 bases clipped from V and 8 bases from J, the junction kept 5 bases outside the gene matches. CDR3 in amino acids: CASSPTSGGAHEQFF. Here the CDR3 DNA reads TGTGCCAGCAGTCCGACTAGCGGGGGGGCCCATGAGCAGTTCTTC.

The V gene is TRBV7-9, the J gene TRBJ2-5; 7 positions agree with TRBD1. Looked up from germline, CDR1 is SEHNR and CDR2 is FQNEAQ (reference sequence). The V gene end was trimmed by 7 bases and the J gene end by 1 base; junction bases not matched to a gene: 6. The CDR3 contains 14 residues. The CDR3 DNA reads TGTGCCAGCAATTCGGGACAGCTCCAAGAGACCCAGTACTTC. It is translated as CASNSGQLQETQYF.

The chain employs TRBV7-3 and TRBJ2-1; perhaps TRBD1 as D (6 bases). The CDR3 length is 15 residues. Trimming cost V 4 bases and J 6 bases, with 16 bases left between them. Germline values: CDR1 SGHTA, CDR2 FQGTGA. The DNA of the CDR3 is TGTGCCAGCAGCTCCCTCCCCCAAGGGGGCAATGAGCAGTTCTTC. Its protein product is CASSSLPQGGNEQFF.

Many counts were recorded for this clonotype. This chain uses TRBV10-3 with TRBJ2-1, with D uncertain. The germline gives CDR1 ENHRY, CDR2 SYGVKD. The V and J ends lost 7 bases and 5 bases respectively, with 9 bases between them. The CDR3 sequence is 12 residues long. In DNA, the CDR3 is TGTGCCATCAAAGACTTAGACAATGAGCAGTTCTTC. Translating gives CAIKDLDNEQFF.

This clonotype has just a few counts. The chain recombines TRBV7-9 with TRBJ2-7, with TRBD1 matching over 10 bases. Germline V lookup: CDR1 SEHNR, CDR2 FQNEAQ (reference sequence). The CDR3 length is 14 residues. Trimming at V came to 4 bases and at J to 6 bases, leaving 6 bases not matched to a gene. The CDR3 DNA follows: TGTGCCAGCAGCTCGCCTCGGGACAGGGGCGAGCAGTACTTC. Translated, it gives CASSSPRDRGEQYF.

There are a few counts of this clonotype. V usage is TRBV6-2 or TRBV6-3 and J usage is TRBJ2-6, with TRBD2 matching 11 bases. This CDR3 is 20 amino acids long. Germline V gene sequence: CDR1 MNHEY, CDR2 SVGEGT. V lost 7 bases and J lost 6; bases outside the gene matches: 20. The CDR3 sequence: CASISGTSGISLGEANVLTF. The DNA for the CDR3 is TGTGCCAGCATATCCGGGACTAGCGGTATTTCTCTGGGCGAGGCCAACGTCCTGACTTTC.

The chain carries TRBV7-8 and TRBJ2-3; tentative D call: TRBD2 (6 bases). This CDR3 is 17 amino acids long. The V gene's germline CDR1 is SGHVS and CDR2 FQNEAQ. V was clipped by 5 bases and J by 0 bases, with 18 bases between them. In DNA, the CDR3 is TGTGCCAGCAGCCCGACTCTGGGACTTTCTAGCACAGATACGCAGTATTTT. It encodes CASSPTLGLSSTDTQYF.